The clone carrying this TCR beta chain has ten or more counts. Antigen specificity is unknown. Sequence at one end of the junction differs from germline and may be a read error. These data come from a study of early T cells in non-severe SARS-CoV-2 infection. About the study: Unsorted whole blood bulk RNA was sequenced, with unpaired chains.

Germline CDR1 MGHRA, CDR2 YSYEKL. CDR3 length: 16 amino acids. The study's findings and limits: Anti-spike CD8 specificities were favored by VDJdb matching, whose results missed private and CD4 specificities.

Separate cDNA molecules each had unique molecular identifiers attached to them. TCRdb called the 5' RACE reads again in MiXCR, with one record for every CDR3 protein. Seen here are about 97,000 distinct CDR3 sequences, about an eighth observed once, and the top ten hold approximately 6.4%. The receptor comes from an adult who was a healthcare worker with PCR-confirmed SARS-CoV-2 infection or an uninfected control (not recorded which). This chain uses TRBV4-1 with TRBJ1-6, with 7 bases fitting TRBD1. Sequenced material: whole blood. The CDR3 sequence is CASSQGPGTANSPLHF. DNA of the CDR3: TGCGCCAGCAGCCAAGGCCCCGGGACAGCGAATTCACCCCTCCATTTT.